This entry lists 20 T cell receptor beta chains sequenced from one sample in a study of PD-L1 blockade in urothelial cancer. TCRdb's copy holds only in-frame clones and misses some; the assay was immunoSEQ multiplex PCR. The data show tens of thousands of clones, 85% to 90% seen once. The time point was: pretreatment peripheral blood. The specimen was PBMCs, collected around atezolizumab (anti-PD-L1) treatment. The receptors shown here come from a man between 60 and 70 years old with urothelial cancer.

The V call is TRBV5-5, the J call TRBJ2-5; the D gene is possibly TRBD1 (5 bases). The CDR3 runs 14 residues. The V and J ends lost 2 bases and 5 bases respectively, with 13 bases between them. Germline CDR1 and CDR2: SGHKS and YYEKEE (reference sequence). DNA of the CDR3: TGTGCCAGCAGCTTTTCGTGGACAAAGGAGACCCAGTACTTC. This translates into CASSFSWTKETQYF.

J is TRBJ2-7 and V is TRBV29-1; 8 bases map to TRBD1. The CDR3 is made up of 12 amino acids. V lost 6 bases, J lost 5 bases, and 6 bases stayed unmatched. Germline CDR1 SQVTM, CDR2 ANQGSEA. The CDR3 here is CSVGQGNHEQYF. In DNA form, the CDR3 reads TGCAGCGTCGGACAGGGAAACCACGAGCAGTACTTC.

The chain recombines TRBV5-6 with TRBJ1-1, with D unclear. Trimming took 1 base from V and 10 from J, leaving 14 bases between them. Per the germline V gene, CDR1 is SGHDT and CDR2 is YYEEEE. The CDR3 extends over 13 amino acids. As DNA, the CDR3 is TGTGCCAGCAGCTTGTTTGGGGTCGGAGGAGCTTTCTTT. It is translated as CASSLFGVGGAFF.

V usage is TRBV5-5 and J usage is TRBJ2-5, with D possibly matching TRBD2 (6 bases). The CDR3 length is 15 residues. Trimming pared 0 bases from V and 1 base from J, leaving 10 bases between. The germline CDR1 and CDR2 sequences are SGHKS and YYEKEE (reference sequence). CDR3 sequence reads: CASSLGGLVQETQYF. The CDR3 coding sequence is TGTGCCAGCAGCTTGGGGGGACTCGTCCAAGAGACCCAGTACTTC.

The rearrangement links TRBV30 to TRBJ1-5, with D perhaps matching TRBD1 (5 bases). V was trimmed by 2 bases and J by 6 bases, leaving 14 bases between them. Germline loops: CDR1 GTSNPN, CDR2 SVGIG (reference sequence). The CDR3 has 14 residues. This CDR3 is CAWSSGTRGQPQHF. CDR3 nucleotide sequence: TGTGCCTGGAGTTCCGGGACTCGGGGTCAGCCCCAGCATTTT.

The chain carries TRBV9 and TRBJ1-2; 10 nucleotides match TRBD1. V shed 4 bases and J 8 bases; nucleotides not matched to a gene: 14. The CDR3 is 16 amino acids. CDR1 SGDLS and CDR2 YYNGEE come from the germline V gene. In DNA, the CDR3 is TGTGCCAGCAGCCCCAGTGAGGGACAGGGGTATTGGGGCTACACCTTC. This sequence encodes CASSPSEGQGYWGYTF.

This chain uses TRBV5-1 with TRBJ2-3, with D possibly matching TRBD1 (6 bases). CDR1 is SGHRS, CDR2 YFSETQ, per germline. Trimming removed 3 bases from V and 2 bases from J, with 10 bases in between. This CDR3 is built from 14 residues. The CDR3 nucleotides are TGCGCCAGCAGCTCCACAGGGTACACAGATACGCAGTATTTT. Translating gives CASSSTGYTDTQYF.

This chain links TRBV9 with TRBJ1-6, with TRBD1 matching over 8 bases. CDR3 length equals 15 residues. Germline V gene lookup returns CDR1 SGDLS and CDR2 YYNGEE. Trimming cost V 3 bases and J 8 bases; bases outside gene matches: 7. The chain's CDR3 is CASSDGQGSYSPLHF. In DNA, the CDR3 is TGTGCCAGCAGCGACGGACAGGGCTCCTATTCACCCCTCCACTTT.

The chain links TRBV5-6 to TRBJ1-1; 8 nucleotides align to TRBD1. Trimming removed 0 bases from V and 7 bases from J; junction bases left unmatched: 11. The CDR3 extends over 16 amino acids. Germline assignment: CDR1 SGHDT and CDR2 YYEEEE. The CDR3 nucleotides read TGTGCCAGCAGCTTGGCACAGGGAGCAGGGGGCGGTGAAGCTTTCTTT. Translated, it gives CASSLAQGAGGGEAFF.

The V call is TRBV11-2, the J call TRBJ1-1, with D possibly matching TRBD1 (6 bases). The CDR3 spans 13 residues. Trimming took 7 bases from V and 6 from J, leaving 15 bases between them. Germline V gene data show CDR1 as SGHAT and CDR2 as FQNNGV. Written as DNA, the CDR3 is TGTGCCAGCACCGAGTTTCAGGGGTCTGAAGCTTTCTTT. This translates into CASTEFQGSEAFF. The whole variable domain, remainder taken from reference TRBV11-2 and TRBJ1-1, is EAGVAQSPRYKIIEKRQSVAFWCNPISGHATLYWYQQILGQGPKLLIQFQNNGVVDDSQLPKDRFSAERLKGVDSTLKIQPAKLEDSAVYLCASTEFQGSEAFFGQGTRLTVV.

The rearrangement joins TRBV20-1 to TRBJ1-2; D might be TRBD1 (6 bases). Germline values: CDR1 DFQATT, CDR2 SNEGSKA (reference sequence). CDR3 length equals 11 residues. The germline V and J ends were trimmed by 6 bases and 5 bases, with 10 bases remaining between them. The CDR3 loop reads CSAADRYGYTF. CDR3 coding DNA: TGCAGTGCCGCGGACAGATATGGCTACACCTTC.

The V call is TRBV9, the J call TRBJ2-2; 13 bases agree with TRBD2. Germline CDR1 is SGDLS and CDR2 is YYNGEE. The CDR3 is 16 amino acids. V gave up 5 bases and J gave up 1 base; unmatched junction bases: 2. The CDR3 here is CASSRTSGGNTGELFF. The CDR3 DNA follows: TGTGCCAGCAGTAGGACTAGCGGGGGGAACACCGGGGAGCTGTTTTTT.

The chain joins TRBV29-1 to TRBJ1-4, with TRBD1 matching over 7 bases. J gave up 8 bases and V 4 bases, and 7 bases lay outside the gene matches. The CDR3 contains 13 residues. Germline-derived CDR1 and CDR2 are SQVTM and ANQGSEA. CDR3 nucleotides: TGCAGCGTTGCCGGACAGGAAGGAGAAAAACTGTTTTTT. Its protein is CSVAGQEGEKLFF.

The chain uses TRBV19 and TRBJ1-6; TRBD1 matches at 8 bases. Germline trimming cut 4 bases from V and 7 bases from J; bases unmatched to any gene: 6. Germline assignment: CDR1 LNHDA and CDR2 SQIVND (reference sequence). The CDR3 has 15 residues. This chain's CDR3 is CASSTPGQDNSPLHF. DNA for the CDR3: TGTGCCAGTAGTACGCCGGGACAGGACAATTCACCCCTCCACTTT.

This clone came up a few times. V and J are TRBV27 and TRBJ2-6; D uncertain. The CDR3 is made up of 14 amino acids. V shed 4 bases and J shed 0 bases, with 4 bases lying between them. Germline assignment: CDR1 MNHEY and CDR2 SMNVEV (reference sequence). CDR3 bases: TGTGCCAGCAGTTCCAACTCTGGGGCCAACGTCCTGACTTTC. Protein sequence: CASSSNSGANVLTF.

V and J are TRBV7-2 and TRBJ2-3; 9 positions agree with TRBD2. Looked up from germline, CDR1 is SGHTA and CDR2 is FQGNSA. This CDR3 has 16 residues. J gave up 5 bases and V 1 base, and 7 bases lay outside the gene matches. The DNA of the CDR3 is TGTGCCAGCAGCTTAGGGGGCGGGGGGGCGCGAGATACGCAGTATTTT. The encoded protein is CASSLGGGGARDTQYF. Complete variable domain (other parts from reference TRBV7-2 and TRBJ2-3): GAGVSQSPSNKVTEKGKDVELRCDPISGHTALYWYRQSLGQGLEFLIYFQGNSAPDKSGLPSDRFSAERTGGSVSTLTIQRTQQEDSAVYLCASSLGGGGARDTQYFGPGTRLTVL.

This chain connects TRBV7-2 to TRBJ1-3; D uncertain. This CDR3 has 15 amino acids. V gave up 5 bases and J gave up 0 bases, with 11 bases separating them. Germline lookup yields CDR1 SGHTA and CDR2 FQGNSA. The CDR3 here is CASSEQAISGNTIYF. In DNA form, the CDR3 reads TGTGCCAGCAGCGAGCAGGCGATCTCTGGAAACACCATATATTTT.

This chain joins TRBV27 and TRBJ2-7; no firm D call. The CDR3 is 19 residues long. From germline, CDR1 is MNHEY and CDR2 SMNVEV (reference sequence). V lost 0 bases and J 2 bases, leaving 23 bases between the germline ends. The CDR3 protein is CASSLSKPEVHQVPYEQYF. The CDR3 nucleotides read TGTGCCAGCAGTTTATCCAAACCAGAGGTTCACCAAGTCCCCTACGAGCAGTACTTC.

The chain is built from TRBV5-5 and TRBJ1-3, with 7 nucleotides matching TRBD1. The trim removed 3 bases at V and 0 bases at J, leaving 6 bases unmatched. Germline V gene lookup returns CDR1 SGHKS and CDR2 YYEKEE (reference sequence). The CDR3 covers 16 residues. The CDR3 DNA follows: TGTGCCAGCAGCTATAGGACAGGAAGCTCTGGAAACACCATATATTTT. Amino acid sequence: CASSYRTGSSGNTIYF.

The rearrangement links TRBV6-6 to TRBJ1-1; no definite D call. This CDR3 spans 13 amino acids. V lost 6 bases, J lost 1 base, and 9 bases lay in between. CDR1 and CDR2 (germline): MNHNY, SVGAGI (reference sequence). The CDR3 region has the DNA TGTGCCAGCAGCTCGAGACAGAACACTGAAGCTTTCTTT. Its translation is CASSSRQNTEAFF.